The 27 T cell receptor beta chains presented below share a single source sample, sequenced in a study of blood T cell repertoires in COVID-19. Produced via immunoSEQ multiplex PCR; TCRdb's table is partial and in-frame only. The profile covers about 320,000 clones, with about 85% appearing a single time and approximately 1.9% taken by the ten largest. Sequences were obtained from PBMCs or T cells enriched from blood (not recorded which). These receptors originate from a woman aged 25-40 years who had been exposed to COVID-19.

V gene TRBV28 combines with J gene TRBJ2-3; 16 nucleotides match TRBD2. The CDR3 is 15 residues long. V dropped 8 bases and J dropped 6; count of bases not matched to a gene: 5. Germline V lookup: CDR1 MDHEN, CDR2 SYDVKM. CDR3 in DNA: TGTGCCAGCGGGACTAGCGGGAGGGCCAGGGATACGCAGTATTTT. The encoded protein is CASGTSGRARDTQYF.

This sequence joins TRBV5-1 and TRBJ2-7, with D tentatively TRBD1 (6 bases). V was pared by 2 bases and J by 2 bases, with 14 bases between. The CDR3 consists of 15 residues. Germline V gene data show CDR1 as SGHRS and CDR2 as YFSETQ. Written as DNA, the CDR3 is TGCGCCAGCAGCTTTGAGGGAAGGGGGACCTACGAGCAGTACTTC. It translates to CASSFEGRGTYEQYF.

This chain joins TRBV30 and TRBJ2-1; 13 nucleotides line up with TRBD2. V dropped 1 base and J dropped 10; count of bases not matched to a gene: 10. The CDR3 spans 16 residues. The germline CDR1 and CDR2 sequences are GTSNPN and SVGIG (reference sequence). The CDR3 is CAWSAGTSGTDWEQFF. The CDR3 DNA is TGTGCCTGGAGTGCCGGGACTAGCGGGACGGACTGGGAGCAGTTCTTC.

The chain joins TRBV7-2 to TRBJ2-5; D is unresolved. The CDR3 runs to 14 residues. Germline loops: CDR1 SGHTA, CDR2 FQGNSA. V lost 1 base and J lost 2, with 8 bases in between. This chain's CDR3 is CASSLGAGQETQYF. As DNA, the CDR3 is TGTGCCAGCAGCTTAGGGGCAGGTCAAGAGACCCAGTACTTC.

V is TRBV18 and J is TRBJ2-2, with D unclear. The CDR3 consists of 14 residues. Trimming took off 2 bases at V and 7 bases at J, with 11 bases between the two ends. Germline V gene lookup returns CDR1 KGHSH and CDR2 LQKENI. In DNA form, the CDR3 reads TGTGCCAGCTCACCATTCCGCGCGAACGGGGAGCTGTTTTTT. It yields the protein CASSPFRANGELFF.

This clone came up once. The rearrangement joins TRBV9 to TRBJ1-2; tentative D call: TRBD1 (5 bases). Per germline, CDR1 SGDLS and CDR2 YYNGEE. This CDR3 is built from 13 residues. Deletions cut 3 bases from V and 8 bases from J, with 14 bases between. The CDR3 sequence is CASSGDQGWGYTF. CDR3 nucleotides: TGTGCCAGCAGCGGAGACCAGGGTTGGGGCTACACCTTC.

The chain recombines TRBV29-1 with TRBJ2-1, with a tentative D call TRBD1 (5 bases). Deletions cut 1 base from V and 0 bases from J, with 7 bases between. The CDR3 length is 14 residues. Per the germline V gene, CDR1 is SQVTM and CDR2 is ANQGSEA. The CDR3 sequence is CSVEGDSSYNEQFF. Here the CDR3 DNA reads TGCAGCGTTGAAGGTGACAGCTCCTACAATGAGCAGTTCTTC.

The genes are TRBV27 and TRBJ1-2; 10 bases map to TRBD1. Germline CDR1 is MNHEY and CDR2 is SMNVEV (reference sequence). With 1 base clipped from V and 7 bases from J, the junction kept 9 bases outside the gene matches. The CDR3 is 16 residues long. The CDR3 nucleotides read TGTGCCAGCAGTTTATTCCCGGGACAGGGGCGGAGTGGCTACACCTTC. Translation gives CASSLFPGQGRSGYTF.

This clone was picked up one time. The gene calls are TRBV5-8 and TRBJ1-5; no clear D. The CDR3 consists of 14 residues. Germline-derived CDR1 and CDR2 are SGHTS and YDEGEE. V was cut by 0 bases and J by 2 bases, with 6 bases left in between. The CDR3 sequence is CASSLGLGNQPQHF. The CDR3 nucleotides are TGTGCCAGCAGCTTGGGGCTGGGCAATCAGCCCCAGCATTTT. The full variable domain, rest sourced from reference TRBV5-8 and TRBJ1-5, is EAGVTQSPTHLIKTRGQQATLRCSPISGHTSVYWYQQALGLGLQFLLWYDEGEERNRGNFPPRFSGRQFPNYSSELNVNALELEDSALYLCASSLGLGNQPQHFGDGTRLSIL.

This clone was counted a few times. The rearrangement links TRBV7-9 to TRBJ1-5, with TRBD1 matching over 8 bases. The CDR3 has 15 amino acids. Germline loops: CDR1 SEHNR, CDR2 FQNEAQ (reference sequence). The V gene end was trimmed by 1 base and the J gene end by 3 bases; junction bases not matched to a gene: 2. In nucleotides, the CDR3 is TGTGCCAGCAGCTTAGAACAGGGGGTCAATCAGCCCCAGCATTTT. It yields the protein CASSLEQGVNQPQHF.

The rearrangement joins TRBV6-5 to TRBJ2-2, with D possibly TRBD2 on 6 matching bases. V lost 3 bases, J lost 1 base, and 9 bases lay in between. Germline CDR1 reads MNHEY; CDR2 reads SVGAGI. The CDR3 has 15 amino acids. CDR3 sequence: CASSYPAGNTGELFF. The CDR3 DNA reads as TGTGCCAGCAGTTATCCAGCGGGGAACACCGGGGAGCTGTTTTTT.

The V gene is TRBV5-1, the J gene TRBJ1-2; D unresolved. Germline values: CDR1 SGHRS, CDR2 YFSETQ. V lost 1 base, J lost 8 bases, and 15 bases lay in between. This CDR3 has 14 amino acids. The CDR3 DNA is TGCGCCAGCAGCTTGCAAAAAGGAAGCGAGGGCTACACCTTC. Protein product: CASSLQKGSEGYTF.

The chain recombines TRBV24-1 with TRBJ2-1; TRBD2 matches 9 bases. The CDR3 extends over 13 amino acids. The germline gives CDR1 KGHDR, CDR2 SFDVKD. V was clipped by 1 base and J by 13 bases; unmatched bases: 4. The DNA of the CDR3 is TGTGCCACCAGTGATTTTGTAGGGACTAGCCAGTTCTTC. Translation gives CATSDFVGTSQFF.

This clone was seen only a few times. The rearrangement uses TRBV18 and TRBJ1-5, with 8 bases matching TRBD1. The CDR3 consists of 19 residues. The V and J ends lost 0 bases and 3 bases, in that order; junction bases with no gene match: 13. Germline CDR1 reads KGHSH; CDR2 reads LQKENI. The DNA for the CDR3 is TGTGCCAGCTCACCACCCGCGACAGGGGTTGGGTTCGACAATCAGCCCCAGCATTTT. Residues: CASSPPATGVGFDNQPQHF. Full variable domain (remainder filled in from reference TRBV18 and TRBJ1-5): NAGVMQNPRHLVRRRGQEARLRCSPMKGHSHVYWYRQLPEEGLKFMVYLQKENIIDESGMPKERFSAEFPKEGPSILRIQQVVRGDSAAYFCASSPPATGVGFDNQPQHFGDGTRLSIL.

The rearrangement links TRBV11-2 to TRBJ2-1; D is perhaps TRBD2 (6 bases). Trimming shortened V by 0 bases and J by 9 bases, and 15 bases separated the two germline ends. This CDR3 contains 15 residues. CDR1 SGHAT and CDR2 FQNNGV come from the germline V gene. CDR3 region: CASSLDRVAGGEQFF. The DNA of the CDR3 is TGTGCCAGCAGCTTAGACAGGGTGGCCGGGGGTGAGCAGTTCTTC.

This chain links TRBV6-6 with TRBJ1-5, with D perhaps matching TRBD1 (6 bases). This CDR3 contains 15 residues. V dropped 7 bases and J dropped 0 bases, with 13 bases sitting between them. Looked up from germline, CDR1 is MNHNY and CDR2 is SVGAGI (reference sequence). The CDR3 region has the DNA TGTGCCAGCAAGCCAGGGGCCCCTAGCAATCAGCCCCAGCATTTT. Protein: CASKPGAPSNQPQHF.

The chain joins TRBV15 to TRBJ1-5; D might be TRBD1 (6 bases). The V gene's germline CDR1 is LNHNV and CDR2 YYDKDF (reference sequence). The CDR3 runs to 13 residues. Deletions cut 4 bases from V and 5 bases from J, with 9 bases between. The CDR3 DNA reads TGTGCCACCAGCATGGGGGCCCATCAGCCCCAGCATTTT. This sequence encodes CATSMGAHQPQHF.

CDR3 nucleotide sequence: TGTGCCAGCTCGGATTTTCTTGGGCAGGGGGCTGGAGAGCAGTACTTC. It is translated as CASSDFLGQGAGEQYF. The chain has TRBV19 and TRBJ2-7, with TRBD1 matching over 8 bases. Unmatched junction bases numbered 20, after V lost 9 bases and J lost 7 bases. Germline lookup yields CDR1 LNHDA and CDR2 SQIVND (reference sequence). This CDR3 region has 16 residues.

CDR3 in amino acids: CASSLSGGGPSNTGELFF. The CDR3 nucleotides read TGTGCCAGCAGTTTATCGGGGGGGGGCCCCTCGAACACCGGGGAGCTGTTTTTT. The genes are TRBV27 and TRBJ2-2, with D possibly matching TRBD2 (7 bases). The CDR3 contains 18 residues. The germline gives CDR1 MNHEY, CDR2 SMNVEV (reference sequence). With 0 bases removed from V and 0 bases from J, the gap between germline ends came to 14 bases.

The genes are TRBV7-2 and TRBJ2-7; 10 nucleotides agree with TRBD1. Germline CDR1 reads SGHTA; CDR2 reads FQGNSA. V was pared by 3 bases and J by 4 bases, with 12 bases of the junction left unmatched. The CDR3 loop spans 17 amino acids. The CDR3 spells CASSFLPPGQGRYEQYF. In DNA form, the CDR3 reads TGTGCCAGCAGCTTCTTACCTCCGGGACAGGGGCGGTACGAGCAGTACTTC. The whole variable domain, remainder taken from reference TRBV7-2 and TRBJ2-7, is GAGVSQSPSNKVTEKGKDVELRCDPISGHTALYWYRQSLGQGLEFLIYFQGNSAPDKSGLPSDRFSAERTGGSVSTLTIQRTQQEDSAVYLCASSFLPPGQGRYEQYFGPGTRLTVT.

The J gene is TRBJ1-2, the V gene TRBV5-4; the match to TRBD1 covers 12 bases. In germline, CDR1 is SGHNT, CDR2 YYREEE (reference sequence). Losses at the gene ends were 1 base for V and 4 bases for J; bases not matched to a gene: 2. This CDR3 spans 15 amino acids. Here the CDR3 reads CASSLTGQGAYGYTF. The DNA for the CDR3 is TGTGCCAGCAGCTTGACGGGACAGGGGGCCTATGGCTACACCTTC.

V usage is TRBV28 and J usage is TRBJ1-5; tentatively, D is TRBD1 (6 bases). This CDR3 comprises 12 residues. The germline CDR1 and CDR2 sequences are MDHEN and SYDVKM. The germline V and J ends were trimmed by 6 bases and 4 bases, with 7 bases remaining between them. For the CDR3, the DNA is TGTGCCAGCAGCACAGGGAATCAGCCCCAGCATTTT. It translates to CASSTGNQPQHF.

This clone was found many times. The chain uses TRBV11-2 and TRBJ1-1; 7 bases line up with TRBD1. Germline assignment: CDR1 SGHAT and CDR2 FQNNGV. J gave up 5 bases and V 5 bases, and 8 bases lay outside the gene matches. The length of the CDR3 is 14 residues. The CDR3 region has the DNA TGTGCCAGCAGCAAGGGACAGAAAGGGACTGAAGCTTTCTTT. As protein: CASSKGQKGTEAFF.

J is TRBJ2-1 and V is TRBV7-2, with a tentative D call TRBD2 (6 bases). The CDR3 has 16 amino acids. Germline CDR1 reads SGHTA; CDR2 reads FQGNSA. The germline V and J ends were trimmed by 5 bases and 0 bases, with 14 bases remaining between them. The CDR3 here is CASSPFRGSSYNEQFF. The CDR3 nucleotides read TGTGCCAGCAGCCCATTCCGGGGGAGCTCCTACAATGAGCAGTTCTTC. The full variable domain, with the rest looked up from reference TRBV7-2 and TRBJ2-1, is GAGVSQSPSNKVTEKGKDVELRCDPISGHTALYWYRQSLGQGLEFLIYFQGNSAPDKSGLPSDRFSAERTGGSVSTLTIQRTQQEDSAVYLCASSPFRGSSYNEQFFGPGTRLTVL.

This clone was picked up one time. The chain uses TRBV9 and TRBJ2-7; D possibly corresponds to TRBD1 (5 bases). The CDR3 has 16 residues. V lost 4 bases to trimming and J lost 1 base, with 18 bases between them. Looked up from germline, CDR1 is SGDLS and CDR2 is YYNGEE. For the CDR3, the DNA is TGTGCCAGCAGCTTAGGGGCGACGGAAATTTCCTACGAGCAGTACTTC. This encodes CASSLGATEISYEQYF.

The J gene is TRBJ1-3, the V gene TRBV19; possible D gene TRBD1, 6 bases. CDR1 is LNHDA and CDR2 is SQIVND in the germline V gene (reference sequence). The CDR3 is 15 residues long. With 8 bases removed from V and 0 bases from J, the gap between germline ends came to 14 bases. In DNA form, the CDR3 reads TGTGCCAGTCGGTCAGGGGCCCTCTCTGGAAACACCATATATTTT. Translating it yields CASRSGALSGNTIYF.

V is TRBV9 and J is TRBJ2-3; possible D gene TRBD2, 6 bases. The V end was cut by 0 bases, the J end by 5 bases, with 13 bases between. The CDR3 sequence is 15 residues long. Germline V gives CDR1 SGDLS, CDR2 YYNGEE. DNA for the CDR3: TGTGCCAGCAGCGTAGGCGGGGTGCGCGGAGATACGCAGTATTTT. It codes for CASSVGGVRGDTQYF.